Listed below are T cell receptor beta chains from one sample, sequenced in a study of response to subunit inactivated influenza vaccine. TCRdb recomputed calls from the RT-PCR reads with MiXCR, one row per CDR3 protein. The sample records roughly 540,000 distinct CDR3 sequences, under 30% being singletons. These data were also reused for a study on T cells expressing NK-cell markers.

Source: CD4+ T cells sorted from PBMCs, taken 12 days after vaccination. Source of these receptors: a man aged 45-65 years who received an inactivated influenza vaccine. CDR3s include the opening cysteine and the closing phenylalanine or tryptophan. D genes are given only for firm matches. Only some rows state a clone size, as once, few, many or a class for expanded clones.

clone size,J gene,V gene,D gene,CDR3 DNA,CDR3 protein
.,TRBJ1-2,TRBV29-1,.,TGCAGCGTTGCGGGGACCCCGGGGGGCTACACCTTC,CSVAGTPGGYTF
.,TRBJ2-3,TRBV24-1,.,TGTGCCGCGTCTCGGGGGGCACATGATACGCAGTATTTT,CAASRGAHDTQYF
many,TRBJ2-1,TRBV6-1,TRBD1,TGTGCCAGCAGGAACCCGGGACAGGGTTTGAATGAGCAGTTCTTC,CASRNPGQGLNEQFF
few,TRBJ2-1,TRBV7-2,TRBD2,TGTGCCAGCAGCTTAGTCGGGGGGGACGAGCAGTTCTTC,CASSLVGGDEQFF
.,TRBJ1-5,TRBV12-3/TRBV12-4,.,TGTGCCAGCAGTTTCGGTCTTAATCAGCCCCAGCATTTT,CASSFGLNQPQHF
.,TRBJ1-1,TRBV3-1,.,TGTGCCAGCAGCCAAGGACTAACAACGAACACTGAAGCTTTCTTT,CASSQGLTTNTEAFF
few,TRBJ2-5,TRBV7-2,.,TGTGCCAGCAGCTTATTGGGACTTCAGGGGACCCAGTACTTC,CASSLLGLQGTQYF
.,TRBJ2-7,TRBV7-9,.,TGTGCCAGCAGCACAAACGTGGGGTTACCCTACGAGCAGTACTTC,CASSTNVGLPYEQYF
.,TRBJ1-5,TRBV24-1,TRBD1,TGTGCCACCAGGGGGACAGCTAATCAGCCCCAGCATTTT,CATRGTANQPQHF
.,TRBJ2-3,TRBV2,.,TGTGCCAGCAGTCCTGGGGGGGCAGACACAGATACGCAGTATTTT,CASSPGGADTDTQYF
few,TRBJ1-4,TRBV7-8,.,TGTGCCAGCAGCGCGGGACGGCTTAATGAAAAACTGTTTTTT,CASSAGRLNEKLFF
many,TRBJ1-5,TRBV12-3/TRBV12-4,TRBD1,TGTGCCAGCAGTCTGACAGGGAATCAGCCCCAGCATTTT,CASSLTGNQPQHF
once,TRBJ2-2,TRBV6-2/TRBV6-3,.,TGTGCCAGCAGCAACGGGGCGAACACCGGGGAGCTGTTTTTT,CASSNGANTGELFF
few,TRBJ2-5,TRBV6-2/TRBV6-3,TRBD2,TGTGCCAGCCGTTCGACGGGAGGCCGGGGAGAGACCCAGTACTTC,CASRSTGGRGETQYF
few,TRBJ2-2,TRBV9,.,TGTGCCAGCACCAAACGGAAAGGGGGGGCCACCGGGGAGCTGTTTTTT,CASTKRKGGATGELFF
.,TRBJ2-2,TRBV5-1,TRBD1,TGCGCCAGCGGGGCCGGACAGGGGGTATCCGGGGAGCTGTTTTTT,CASGAGQGVSGELFF
few,TRBJ2-3,TRBV7-2,TRBD2,TGTGCCAGCACCAAGAGCGGGGGGCGCACAGATACGCAGTATTTT,CASTKSGGRTDTQYF
.,TRBJ1-3,TRBV7-8,.,TGTGCCAGCAGCTTTTCGGACGGCTCTGGAAACACCATATATTTT,CASSFSDGSGNTIYF
.,TRBJ1-6,TRBV3-1,TRBD1,TGTGCCAGCAGCCACGACAGGGGCAATTCACCCCTCCACTTT,CASSHDRGNSPLHF
.,TRBJ1-2,TRBV15,.,TGTGCCACGTCATTTCGGGACTATGGCTACACCTTC,CATSFRDYGYTF
.,TRBJ1-4,TRBV29-1,TRBD1,TGCAGCGCCCGGGACAGCCCAAGGGAAAAACTGTTTTTT,CSARDSPREKLFF
.,TRBJ2-7,TRBV28,.,TGTGCCAGCAGCCCTAGGGGACCCCAGTACTTC,CASSPRGPQYF
few,TRBJ2-4,TRBV5-1,.,TGCGCCAGCAGCCAGCAAGGGACCGAAAGAAACATTCAGTACTTC,CASSQQGTERNIQYF
.,TRBJ1-1,TRBV13,TRBD1,TGTGCCAGCAGCTACCGGACAGGGCGGGCAGCTTTCTTT,CASSYRTGRAAFF
.,TRBJ1-2,TRBV6-1,.,TGTGCCAGCAGGGCCTCGGGACGGATTAACTATGGCTACACCTTC,CASRASGRINYGYTF
few,TRBJ2-3,TRBV24-1,.,TGTGCCACCAGTGATTCGGCGGGAACCACAGGATCTCGATGGGATACGCAGTATTTT,CATSDSAGTTGSRWDTQYF
.,TRBJ1-1,TRBV5-5,TRBD1,TGTGCCAGCAGCTTTGCCCCCACAGGACAGGAGAACACTGAAGCTTTCTTT,CASSFAPTGQENTEAFF
many,TRBJ2-1,TRBV19,TRBD2,TGTGCCAGTACCTCGGGACTAGCGATGAATGAGCAGTTCTTC,CASTSGLAMNEQFF
few,TRBJ2-5,TRBV27,.,TGTGCCAGCAGTTTGGCTAGTTCCCAAGAGACCCAGTACTTC,CASSLASSQETQYF
few,TRBJ2-1,TRBV5-5,.,TGTGCCAGCAGCTTGACCCCTTACGACTACAATGAGCAGTTCTTC,CASSLTPYDYNEQFF
.,TRBJ2-2,TRBV20-1,.,TGCAGTGCTCCGCGAGGGGACACCGGGGAGCTGTTTTTT,CSAPRGDTGELFF
few,TRBJ2-1,TRBV20-1,.,TGCAGTGCTCCCCGACGTAGGGAGCAGTTCTTC,CSAPRRREQFF
few,TRBJ1-5,TRBV6-1,TRBD1,TGTGCCAGCAGGGCTGTTTCGGGACAGTATAGCAATCAGCCCCAGCATTTT,CASRAVSGQYSNQPQHF
.,TRBJ2-3,TRBV28,TRBD2,TGTGCCAGCAGTTTGAGCGGGAGGGTGCATACGCAGTATTTT,CASSLSGRVHTQYF
few,TRBJ2-3,TRBV7-2,.,TGTGCCAGCAGCTTTGGGGGGCTAACAGATACGCAGTATTTT,CASSFGGLTDTQYF
few,TRBJ1-5,TRBV18,TRBD1,TGTGCCAGCTCAGACAGGGGGCACCAGCCCCAGCATTTT,CASSDRGHQPQHF
few,TRBJ2-3,TRBV7-2,TRBD1,TGTGCCAGCAGCTTAACCTGGGCAGGGGGCATGACAGATACGCAGTATTTT,CASSLTWAGGMTDTQYF